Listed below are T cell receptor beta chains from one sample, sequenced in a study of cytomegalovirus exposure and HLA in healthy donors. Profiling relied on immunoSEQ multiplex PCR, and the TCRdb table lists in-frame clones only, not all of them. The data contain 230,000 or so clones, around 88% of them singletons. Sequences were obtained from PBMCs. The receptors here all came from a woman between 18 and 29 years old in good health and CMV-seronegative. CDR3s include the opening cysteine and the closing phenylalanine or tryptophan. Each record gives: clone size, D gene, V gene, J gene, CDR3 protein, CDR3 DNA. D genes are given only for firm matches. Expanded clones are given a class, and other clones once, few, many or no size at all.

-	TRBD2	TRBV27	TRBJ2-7	CASSLSPGGRTHEQYF	TGTGCCAGCAGTTTATCCCCTGGCGGGAGAACCCACGAGCAGTACTTC
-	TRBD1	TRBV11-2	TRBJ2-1	CASSFTGTGNNEQFF	TGTGCCAGCAGCTTCACCGGGACAGGGAATAATGAGCAGTTCTTC
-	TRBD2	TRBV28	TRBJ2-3	CASGREEGADTQYF	TGTGCCAGCGGGCGGGAGGAGGGGGCAGATACGCAGTATTTT
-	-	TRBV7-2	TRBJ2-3	CASSLDLLEGTQYF	TGTGCCAGCAGCTTAGATCTCCTAGAAGGCACGCAGTATTTT
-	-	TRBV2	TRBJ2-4	CASSEMQGTIQYF	TGTGCCAGCAGTGAAATGCAGGGGACCATTCAGTACTTC
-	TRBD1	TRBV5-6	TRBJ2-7	CASNTRQGAYEQYF	TGTGCCAGCAATACGCGACAGGGAGCTTACGAGCAGTACTTC
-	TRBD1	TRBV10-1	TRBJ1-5	CASRKDRSQPQHF	TGCGCCAGCAGGAAGGACAGGTCGCAGCCCCAGCATTTT
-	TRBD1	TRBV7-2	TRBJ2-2	CASSSLLGQVGTGELFF	TGTGCCAGCAGCTCACTGCTGGGACAGGTCGGCACCGGGGAGCTGTTTTTT
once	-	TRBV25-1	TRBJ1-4	CASSDLWEANEKLFF	TGTGCCAGCAGTGATCTATGGGAGGCTAATGAAAAACTGTTTTTT
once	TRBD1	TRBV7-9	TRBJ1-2	CASSSTGANYGYTF	TGTGCCAGCAGCTCTACAGGGGCTAACTATGGCTACACCTTC
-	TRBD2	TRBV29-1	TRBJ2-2	CSAGRGGGSGELFF	TGCAGCGCCGGTCGAGGCGGGGGTTCCGGGGAGCTGTTTTTT
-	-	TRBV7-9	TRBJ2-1	CASSLSRVQPSSYNEQFF	TGTGCCAGCAGCTTAAGTCGGGTCCAGCCGAGCTCCTACAATGAGCAGTTCTTC
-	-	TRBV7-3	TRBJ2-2	CASSSTKGVNTGELFF	TGTGCCAGCAGCTCCACCAAAGGAGTGAACACCGGGGAGCTGTTTTTT
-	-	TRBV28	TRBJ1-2	CASSLADRDNGYTF	TGTGCCAGCAGTTTGGCCGATAGGGACAACGGCTACACCTTC
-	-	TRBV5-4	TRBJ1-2	CASSPPRIESGGYTF	TGTGCCAGCAGCCCCCCGAGGATCGAATCCGGAGGCTACACCTTC
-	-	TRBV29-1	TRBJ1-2	CSVDIQDALYGYTF	TGCAGCGTTGACATACAGGACGCTCTTTATGGCTACACCTTC
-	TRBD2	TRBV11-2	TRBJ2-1	CASSLDLAGVREQFF	TGTGCCAGCAGCTTAGACCTAGCGGGAGTAAGAGAGCAGTTCTTC
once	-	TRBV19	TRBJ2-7	CASSITQESSYEQYF	TGTGCCAGTAGTATCACACAGGAAAGCTCCTACGAGCAGTACTTC
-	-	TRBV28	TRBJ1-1	CASSFHRLTGNTEAFF	TGTGCCAGCAGTTTCCACAGGCTAACGGGGAACACTGAAGCTTTCTTT
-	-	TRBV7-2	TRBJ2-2	CASSLAWSTGELFF	TGTGCCAGCAGCTTAGCGTGGAGTACCGGGGAGCTGTTTTTT
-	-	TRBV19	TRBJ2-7	CASSIYEGTYEQYF	TGTGCCAGTAGTATATATGAGGGTACCTACGAGCAGTACTTC
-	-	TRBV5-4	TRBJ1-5	CASSLTGSNQPQHF	TGTGCCAGCAGCTTAACAGGGAGCAATCAGCCCCAGCATTTT
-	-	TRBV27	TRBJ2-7	CASSFSGTYEQYF	TGTGCCAGCAGTTTCAGCGGAACCTACGAGCAGTACTTC
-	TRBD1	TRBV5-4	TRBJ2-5	CASSWTGARETQYF	TGTGCCAGCTCCTGGACAGGGGCAAGGGAGACCCAGTACTTC
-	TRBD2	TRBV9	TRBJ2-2	CASSVESLAGGPGELFF	TGTGCCAGCAGCGTAGAATCGCTAGCGGGAGGTCCCGGGGAGCTGTTTTTT
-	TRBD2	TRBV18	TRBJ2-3	CASSRDGAGLGATDTQYF	TGTGCCAGCTCACGTGACGGAGCAGGACTAGGGGCCACAGATACGCAGTATTTT
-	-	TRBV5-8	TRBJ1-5	CASSLSPGNQPQHF	TGTGCCAGCAGCTTGTCCCCGGGGAATCAGCCCCAGCATTTT
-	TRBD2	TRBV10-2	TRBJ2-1	CASRRTSGVNSYNEQFF	TGCGCCAGCCGACGGACTAGCGGAGTTAACTCCTACAATGAGCAGTTCTTC
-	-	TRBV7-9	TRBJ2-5	CASSLDSHQETQYF	TGTGCCAGCAGCTTAGACAGTCACCAAGAGACCCAGTACTTC
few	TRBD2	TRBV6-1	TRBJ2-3	CASEAGGPTDTQYF	TGTGCCAGCGAGGCGGGAGGGCCAACAGATACGCAGTATTTT
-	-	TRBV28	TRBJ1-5	CASTLSSNQPQHF	TGTGCCAGCACCTTGAGCAGCAATCAGCCCCAGCATTTT